The T cell receptor (beta chain) under discussion was sequenced for a study of PD-1 blockade in classical Hodgkin lymphoma (dated by TCRdb to 2018 to 2020). With respect to the entire study: Nivolumab dosing was 3 mg/kg intravenously every 2 weeks, continuing until either disease progression or unacceptable toxicity. A peripheral blood immune signature of response to PD-1 blockade in classical Hodgkin lymphoma was defined using TCR beta sequencing and CyTOF. The paper as a whole reports these results and caveats: Trial patients with a complete response had baseline diversity similar to that of newly diagnosed patients, while partial responders and progressors had significantly lower diversity. Only a single clinical trial cohort was studied, and what caused the repertoire differences, possibly disease activity or prior therapy, remained undefined. Baseline TCR diversity was reported to be lower in newly diagnosed patients than in healthy donors and to be lower still in relapsed/refractory patients. Patients starting nivolumab less than 1 year after ASCT had lower diversity and were excluded from later analyses to avoid confounding by immune reconstitution. CD4+ but not CD8+ TCR diversity rose significantly by C4D1 (p=0.0027 vs p=0.16), most apparent in complete responders (p=0.02).

Genomic DNA was isolated using the Qiagen DNeasy kit from unsorted PBMCs as well as from negatively selected CD4+ and CD8+ fractions. TCR beta CDR3 regions were subjected to amplification by immunoSEQ multiplex PCR with primers that anneal to V and J segments. A synthetic immune receptor repertoire was used to minimize amplification bias, and any remaining bias was removed computationally after sequencing. In the original analysis: Custom Python scripts were used to quantify repertoire diversity as the Shannon entropy index. The unsorted, CD4+ and CD8+ repertoires were each analyzed separately, with the exception of combined analyses, where CD4+ and CD8+ sequences were merged in silico. Clonal expansion was defined as a frequency increase of at least 2-fold after treatment compared with C1D1, and clones undetected at baseline were assigned a pseudocount of 0.5. Singleton clones were defined as clones with 0 or 1 copy at C1D1, and non-singleton clones were defined as clones with 2 or more copies. Clones expanded in unsorted samples were annotated as CD4+, CD8+ or unknown by matching protein sequences in sorted samples from the same patient. Wilcoxon tests were applied to paired samples to test diversity changes from C1D1 to C4D1. Not all clones reach the TCRdb copy of this immuneACCESS table, which keeps in-frame sequences only. Checked studies attribute under half of the gap to unresolved V genes and leave the rest unexplained. The DNA was the basis for D and trimming; V, J and clone size are from that table. The sample table contains approximately 65,000 clones; only one count was recorded for around 94% of them. The biggest ten clones account for around 8% of the sample.

The CDR3 goes from the cysteine to the phenylalanine over 15 residues. Here the CDR3 DNA is all that survives: 45 bases in frame from base 1. The germline V gene (reference sequence) gives CDR1 as LNHDA and CDR2 as SQIVND. V is pruned by 3 bases and J by 6 bases, leaving 5 bases of the junction without a gene match. In the paper's terms, the time point label means: cycle 4 day 1 (C4D1), after more than five weeks of nivolumab. Every trial patient had relapsed following autologous stem cell transplantation, and prior brentuximab vedotin exposure was what differed among cohorts A, B and C. A total of under 70 patients with relapsed/refractory classical Hodgkin lymphoma made up the trial cohort, and each patient's best overall response was complete response, partial response or progressive disease. Trial patients were treated with single-agent nivolumab in the multi-cohort phase II CheckMate 205 trial. An independent review committee assessed best overall response by applying the 2007 International Working Group response criteria. Trial PBMCs were obtained immediately prior to nivolumab initiation (C1D1) and on therapy at cycle 2 day 1 and cycle 4 day 1. After peripheral blood was drawn into 8 mL Vacutainer Cell Preparation Tubes, PBMCs were isolated by centrifugation and then cryopreserved.

Turning to this clone: The antigen this receptor binds is unknown. No clone much larger than this one lies a single base away; base qualities are absent.

The origin of this receptor is a human donor with classical Hodgkin lymphoma. The rearrangement combines TRBV19 with TRBJ1-6; TRBD1 matches 7 bases in the middle. The sequenced sample was peripheral blood mononuclear cells (PBMCs), obtained before the fourth cycle of nivolumab. CDR3 sequence: CASSMKGGINSPLHF. The nucleotide sequence is TGTGCCAGTAGTATGAAAGGGGGCATTAATTCACCCCTCCACTTT.